Listed below are T cell receptor beta chains from one sample, sequenced in a study of Ad26.COV2.S vaccination and SARS-CoV-2 variants. Using immunoSEQ multiplex PCR, the repertoire was profiled, and TCRdb retains in-frame clones only, with some absent. The top ten hold around 1.4% of the sample, which has about 680,000 clones, about 89% seen once. This material consisted of peripheral blood, taken in a trial of Ad26.COV2.S vaccine versus placebo. Receptors originate from a person aged 18 to 59 who received the Ad26.COV2.S COVID-19 vaccine or a placebo. The CDR3 runs from the conserved cysteine through the conserved F or W. The D gene is left open where the match is weak. Expanded clones are given a class, and other clones once, few, many or no size at all.

CDR3aa | CDR3nt | j_gene | v_gene | abundance | d_gene
CASRPSSSYNEQFF | TGTGCCAGCAGGCCCTCCAGCTCCTACAATGAGCAGTTCTTC | TRBJ2-1 | TRBV6-5 | - | -
CAISASSGLQGNTEAFF | TGTGCCATCAGTGCCTCCTCAGGCCTCCAGGGGAACACTGAAGCTTTCTTT | TRBJ1-1 | TRBV10-3 | - | -
CASSSPRLLEQYF | TGTGCCAGCAGCTCCCCTCGATTACTAGAGCAGTACTTC | TRBJ2-7 | TRBV7-2 | - | -
CASRGSGTDTQYF | TGTGCCAGCAGGGGAAGTGGTACAGATACGCAGTATTTT | TRBJ2-3 | TRBV6-5 | - | -
CASSRGAKFAF | TGTGCCAGTAGCAGGGGTGCCAAGTTCGCCTTC | TRBJ1-2 | TRBV19 | - | -
CASRFLDFDNEQFF | TGTGCCAGCAGGTTTCTGGACTTTGACAATGAGCAGTTCTTC | TRBJ2-1 | TRBV5-4 | - | -
CASSLRGGLAGVGETQYF | TGTGCCAGCAGCTTAAGGGGGGGGCTAGCGGGAGTAGGAGAGACCCAGTACTTC | TRBJ2-5 | TRBV11-2 | - | TRBD2
CASSIGPGYPYEQYF | TGTGCCAGTAGTATAGGCCCAGGTTACCCCTACGAGCAGTACTTC | TRBJ2-7 | TRBV19 | few | -
CASGLAGNEQFF | TGTGCCAGCGGACTAGCGGGGAATGAGCAGTTCTTC | TRBJ2-1 | TRBV12-3/TRBV12-4 | - | TRBD2
CATYRDSGNTIYF | TGTGCCACCTACAGGGACTCTGGAAACACCATATATTTT | TRBJ1-3 | TRBV10-3 | - | -
CASKSTAGTGEETQYF | TGCGCCAGCAAGTCCACAGCGGGAACTGGTGAAGAGACCCAGTACTTC | TRBJ2-5 | TRBV5-1 | - | TRBD2
CSAGRETQYF | TGCAGTGCTGGGAGGGAGACCCAGTACTTC | TRBJ2-5 | TRBV20-1 | - | -
CASSTTGENEQFF | TGCGCCAGCAGCACGACAGGGGAGAATGAGCAGTTCTTC | TRBJ2-1 | TRBV5-1 | - | TRBD1
CASSLTNGIYEQYF | TGTGCCAGCTCACTGACTAACGGGATCTACGAGCAGTACTTC | TRBJ2-7 | TRBV18 | - | -
CASSFLGTSGVMYTQYF | TGTGCCAGCAGCTTCCTTGGGACTAGCGGGGTCATGTATACGCAGTATTTT | TRBJ2-3 | TRBV7-8 | - | TRBD2
CASSYDEPTLETQYF | TGTGCCAGCAGTTACGATGAGCCAACATTAGAGACCCAGTACTTC | TRBJ2-5 | TRBV6-5 | - | -
CASSEGSGNTEAFF | TGTGCCAGCAGTGAAGGGTCAGGGAACACTGAAGCTTTCTTT | TRBJ1-1 | TRBV6-1 | - | -